This T cell receptor (beta chain) stems from a study of memory B cells and T cells in multiple sclerosis. CDR1 and CDR2 (germline): MDHEN, SYDVKM. Between the trimmed V and J ends, which lost 3 bases and 2 bases, there was a span of 11 bases. This CDR3 spans 14 amino acids. CFSE-dim autoproliferating and CFSE-high non-proliferating T cells from unstimulated culture were sequenced separately. Cultures began with 45 million to 50 million CFSE-labeled PBMCs, unstimulated for 6 to 7 days, with replicate wells pooled. Repertoires were generated with immunoSEQ multiplex PCR, while TCRdb's copy carries only in-frame clones and drops some. The sample contains approximately 32,000 clones, about 84% of which appear only once. Of note for this clone: The antigen is unknown.

The TCR sequence derives from a human donor with multiple sclerosis. The V and J genes are TRBV28 and TRBJ2-7; D may correspond to TRBD1 or TRBD2 (5 bases each). Sequenced sample: PBMCs from blood kept in culture. The CDR3 reads CASSLTGTPYEQYF. For the CDR3, the DNA is TGTGCCAGCAGTTTGACCGGGACCCCCTACGAGCAGTACTTC.